This T cell receptor beta chain was captured by sequencing in a study of blood T cell repertoires in COVID-19 (dated by TCRdb to 2018 to 2021). Regarding the study in general: Samples covering the acute and convalescent phases of COVID-19 were provided by collaborators in the United States, Italy and Spain. The dataset comprised deeply sampled blood TCRbeta repertoires from subjects exposed to, actively infected with, or recovered from COVID-19. A de-identified subject ID, COVID-19 status, age in years and sex were almost always included in the sample metadata. The material from the prospective study consisted of cDNA or gDNA derived from T cells, B-cell-depleted T cells, or PBMCs. HLA class I and class II types, where available, came from metadata supplied by the sample provider rather than from assay-based typing. The repertoires were released in a freely available public database meant as a resource for research on the immune response to SARS-CoV-2. The samples were drawn from two sources: the first 160 participants of the ongoing ImmuneRACE study, and about 1,300 subjects contributed by 6 global collaborators. Results the study describes overall, beyond this receptor: The amount of clinical and demographic metadata varied by source and participant and was provided uncurated.

CDR1 LGHDT and CDR2 YNNKEL are derived from the germline V gene (reference sequence). The CDR3 runs 14 residues from the cysteine to the phenylalanine. Only the CDR3 portion is preserved as DNA: 42 bases, with reading frame beginning at the first base. Trimmed from V: 3 bases; trimmed from J: 4 bases; junction bases lacking a gene match: 5. TCRbeta CDR3 regions were amplified from genomic DNA by means of the immunoSEQ Assay, a bias-controlled multiplex PCR. Processing in the source paper ran as follows. Nucleated cell counts per sample were estimated from amplification of reference gene primers within the assay. To quantify the absolute abundance of each unique TCRbeta CDR3 rearrangement, sequence reads were collapsed and filtered. For each sample, productive Simpson clonality was calculated as the square root of Simpson's diversity index across productive rearrangements. The source is immuneACCESS, and TCRdb retained only in-frame sequences with V and J called. Part of the clones is not carried over; for the studies checked, unresolved V genes explain less than half of this, and the remainder is unexplained. The V and J calls and clone size are taken from that table; D and trimming were inferred from the DNA. This sample has fewer than 30,000 clones in its table, and over 75% of those were observed once. In total, the top ten clones hold roughly 26% of the sample.

Whole blood was collected in K2EDTA tubes by collaborating institutions according to the institutions' own protocols. For TCRbeta analysis, collaborators shipped samples as frozen whole blood, isolated PBMCs, or DNA extracted from either of those sample types. With respect to this clone: Its recognized antigen is unknown. Base qualities are not provided; no much larger clone lies one nucleotide away.

The chain is assembled from TRBV3-1 (or the pseudogene TRBV3-2) and TRBJ2-5; 7 bases in between match TRBD2. This clonotype was sampled from a human donor in a cohort sampled during active COVID-19. Sequencing was carried out using peripheral blood. The CDR3: CASSQTLALETQYF. The nucleotide sequence reads as follows: TGTGCCAGCAGCCAGACACTAGCGTTAGAGACCCAGTACTTC.